This paragraph reports one T cell receptor beta chain. The CDR3 spans 15 residues. Trimming took off 0 bases at V and 9 bases at J, with 16 bases between the two ends. CDR1 is SGDLS and CDR2 is YYNGEE in the germline V gene. The data were taken from a study of blood T cell repertoires in COVID-19. As originally analysed: The authors estimated nucleated cell counts from reference gene primer amplification. Repertoires were generated with immunoSEQ multiplex PCR, while TCRdb's copy carries only in-frame clones and drops some. Clonal size and the V and J genes are those of that table, whereas D and trimming came from the DNA. The data show 150,000 to 200,000 clones, roughly 85% seen once.

Sequencing was performed on peripheral blood. This chain connects TRBV9 to TRBJ1-5; D not certain. This sequence originates from a human donor with acute or convalescent COVID-19. The donor label of this sample is uncertain. The DNA of the CDR3 is TGTGCCAGCAGCGTAGTGAGCGGGAACGGTTCGCCCCAGCATTTT. Translated: CASSVVSGNGSPQHF.